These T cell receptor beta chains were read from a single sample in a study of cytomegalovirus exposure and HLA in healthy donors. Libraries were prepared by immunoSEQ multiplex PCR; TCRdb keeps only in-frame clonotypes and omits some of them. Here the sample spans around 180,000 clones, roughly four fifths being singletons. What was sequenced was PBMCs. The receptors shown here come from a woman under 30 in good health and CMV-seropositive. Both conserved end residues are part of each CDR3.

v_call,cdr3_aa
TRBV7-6,CASSPSMTSTDTQYF
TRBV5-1,CASSLVGQWYEQYF
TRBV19,CASSIVAGASSDTQYF
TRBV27,CASSLRRGPWETQYF
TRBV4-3,CASRGGTEAFF
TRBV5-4,CASSLALGRKDNEQFF
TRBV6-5,CASSRQGGSYNEQFF
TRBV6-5,CASIPTGSYEQYF
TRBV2,CASSVEPVETQYF
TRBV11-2,CASTRRSLAGGNTGELFF
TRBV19,CAPQGGRSSYEQYF
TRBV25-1,CASSEWSSGANEQFF
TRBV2,CTGTGEHNSPLHF
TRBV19,CASSPSDRVYNEQFF
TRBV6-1,CASSEVGGSPLGGYTF
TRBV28,CASSWELSNTEAFF
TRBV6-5,CASSMRTGQTGELFF
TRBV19,CASRVGGTDTQYF
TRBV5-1,CASRRTPRGDNEQFF
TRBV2,CASSRDSLNYGYTF
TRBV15,CATSRGLAGSTDTQYF
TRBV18,CASSPTGGIYFGYTF
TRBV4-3,CASSQERGREAFF
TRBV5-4,CASSLGSAGEVNIQYF
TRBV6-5,CASSRTGYEQFF
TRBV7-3,CASSRGGLVSTDTQYF
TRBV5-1,CASSYEGTYTQYF
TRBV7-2,CASSQKTGAGANVLTF
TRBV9,CASSDKGQVISTDTQYF
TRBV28,CASSPSGGAFGELFF
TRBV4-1,CASSQSSRQGKETQYF
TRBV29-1,CSVSETGQGDGEQFF
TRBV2,CAGRETGVPYEQYF
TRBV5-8,CASSLTGDTQYF
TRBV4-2,CASSQVTGWFTEAFF
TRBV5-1,CASSLRSTEAFF
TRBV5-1,CASSLGQANYGYTF
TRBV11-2,CASSLPYGRDTEAFF
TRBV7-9,CASSNGQGFYNSPLHF
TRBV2,CASAGGHSYNEQFF
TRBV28,CASKKDRVGSEAFF
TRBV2,CASIVVPSSYNEQFF
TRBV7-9,CASSPPGGSYNEQFF
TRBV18,CASSRGQENEKLFF
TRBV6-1,CAAGGPGTDTQYF
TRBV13,CASSQGGNTGELFF
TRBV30,CAWSFGGGTEAFF
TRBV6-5,CASSRTGVNSPLHF
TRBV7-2,CASSRLGSGGEQFF
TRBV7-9,CASSPDRGSPYEQYF